The sequence of this T cell receptor beta chain was determined in a study of PD-L1 blockade in urothelial cancer. About the study: Prior chemotherapy in patients spanned 0 to 3 regimens. Per blood sample, T cells had a median of around 150,000.

Germline values: CDR1 LNHDA, CDR2 SQIVND (reference sequence). The V end lost 3 bases, the J end lost 2 bases, and 7 bases lay between the germline ends. The CDR3 extends over 13 amino acids. Sequenced by immunoSEQ multiplex PCR; TCRdb stores in-frame clones only, minus some. The sample consists of tens of thousands of clones, 82% of them appearing once. Sequenced material: PBMCs, taken around atezolizumab (anti-PD-L1) treatment. The rearrangement links TRBV19 to TRBJ1-1; D ambiguous. The sequence derives from a man aged 70-80 years with urothelial cancer. The CDR3 DNA reads TGTGCCAGTAGTATTTACATCAACACTGAAGCTTTCTTT. It codes for CASSIYINTEAFF.